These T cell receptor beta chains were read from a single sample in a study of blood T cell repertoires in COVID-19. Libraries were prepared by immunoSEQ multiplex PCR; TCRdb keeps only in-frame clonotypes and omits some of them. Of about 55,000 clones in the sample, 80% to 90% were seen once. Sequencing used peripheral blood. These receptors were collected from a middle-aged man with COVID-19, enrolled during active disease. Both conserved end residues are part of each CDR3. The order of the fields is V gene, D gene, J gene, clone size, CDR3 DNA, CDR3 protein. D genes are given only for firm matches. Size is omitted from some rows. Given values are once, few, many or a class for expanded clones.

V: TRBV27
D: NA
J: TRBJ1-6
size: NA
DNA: TGTGCCAGCAGTTCAACAGTCCTGCCACCCCTCCACTTT
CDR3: CASSSTVLPPLHF

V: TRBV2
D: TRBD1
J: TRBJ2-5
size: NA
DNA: TGTGCCAGCAGTACGGACAGGGGCCGGGAGACCCAGTACTTC
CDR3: CASSTDRGRETQYF

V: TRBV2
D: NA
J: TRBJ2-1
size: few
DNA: TGTGCCAGCAGTGTATACGGGAATGAGCAGTTCTTC
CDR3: CASSVYGNEQFF

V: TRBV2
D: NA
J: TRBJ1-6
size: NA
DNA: TGTGCCAGCAGTGAGGACATCTCCCACTATAATTCACCCCTCCACTTT
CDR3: CASSEDISHYNSPLHF

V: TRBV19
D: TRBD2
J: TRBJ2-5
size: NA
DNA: TGTGCCAGTAGTATTGGACTAGCGGGGCAAGAGACCCAGTACTTC
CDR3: CASSIGLAGQETQYF

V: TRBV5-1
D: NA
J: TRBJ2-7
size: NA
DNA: TGCGCCAGCAGCCCCCAGACAGTTAGTTACGAGCAGTACTTC
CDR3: CASSPQTVSYEQYF

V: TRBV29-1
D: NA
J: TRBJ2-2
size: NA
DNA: TGCAGCGTTGACTTACAAGGGGGGGCCGGGGAGCTGTTTTTT
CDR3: CSVDLQGGAGELFF

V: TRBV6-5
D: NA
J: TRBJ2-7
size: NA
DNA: TGTGCCAGCAGTTCTCTACCCGGGACACTACCTTACGAGCAGTACTTC
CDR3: CASSSLPGTLPYEQYF

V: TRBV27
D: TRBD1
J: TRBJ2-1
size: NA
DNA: TGTGCCAGCAGTTGGGACAGGGGGAATGAGCAGTTCTTC
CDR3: CASSWDRGNEQFF

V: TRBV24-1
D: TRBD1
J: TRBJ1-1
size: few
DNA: TGTGCCACCAGTACAGACAGGGGCACTGAAGCTTTCTTT
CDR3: CATSTDRGTEAFF

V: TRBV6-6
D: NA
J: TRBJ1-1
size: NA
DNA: TGTGCCAGCACCGTCCAGACAGGTGTCACTGAAGCTTTCTTT
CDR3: CASTVQTGVTEAFF

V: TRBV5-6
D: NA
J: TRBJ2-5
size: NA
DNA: TGTGCCAGCAGCTTTGTGGCAGAAGAGACCCAGTACTTC
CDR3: CASSFVAEETQYF

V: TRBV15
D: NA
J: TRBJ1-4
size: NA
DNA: TGTGCCACCAGCAGACAACAGGGAAGTAGAACTAATGAAAAACTGTTTTTT
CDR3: CATSRQQGSRTNEKLFF

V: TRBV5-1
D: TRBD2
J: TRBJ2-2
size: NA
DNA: TGCGCCAGCAGCTTGGGCGGGGGGCGTCCGGAAACCGGGGAGCTGTTTTTT
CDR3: CASSLGGGRPETGELFF

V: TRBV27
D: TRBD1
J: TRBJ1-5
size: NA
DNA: TGTGCCAGCAGGCTCACAGGGGGCAATCAGCCCCAGCATTTT
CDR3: CASRLTGGNQPQHF

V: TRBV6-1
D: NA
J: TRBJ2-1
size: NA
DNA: TGTGCCAGCAGTGAACTGTCCCCGGGGAATGAGCAGTTCTTC
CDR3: CASSELSPGNEQFF

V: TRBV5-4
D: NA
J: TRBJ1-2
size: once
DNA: TGTGCCAGCAGCTTGGATTACAGCTATGGCTACACCTTC
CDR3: CASSLDYSYGYTF

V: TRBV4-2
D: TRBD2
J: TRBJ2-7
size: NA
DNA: TGTGCCAGCAGCCAAGAGGTAGCGGGGATCTACGAGCAGTACTTC
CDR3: CASSQEVAGIYEQYF

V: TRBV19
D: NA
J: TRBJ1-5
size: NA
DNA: TGTGCCACCCAACCGAGCCGGGAGGGCAATCAGCCCCAGCATTTT
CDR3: CATQPSREGNQPQHF

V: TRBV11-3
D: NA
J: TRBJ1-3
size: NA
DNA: TGTGCCAGCAGCTTAGGCGTTACGAAACTCTCTGGAAACACCATATATTTT
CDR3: CASSLGVTKLSGNTIYF

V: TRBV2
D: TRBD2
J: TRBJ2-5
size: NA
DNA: TGTGCCAGCAGGGTGGGAGCGGGGGTTTCCCAAGAGACCCAGTACTTC
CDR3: CASRVGAGVSQETQYF

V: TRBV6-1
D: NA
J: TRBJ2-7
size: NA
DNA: TGTGCCAGCAGTGAATTGCAGGTCTCCTACGAGCAGTACTTC
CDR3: CASSELQVSYEQYF

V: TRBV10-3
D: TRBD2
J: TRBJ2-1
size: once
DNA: TGTGCCATCAGTGATGGAGGCCAGCGGGGGGTGTCCTACAATGAGCAGTTCTTC
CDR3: CAISDGGQRGVSYNEQFF

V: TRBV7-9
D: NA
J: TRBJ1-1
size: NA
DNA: TGTGCCAGCAGCCTCCTTATGGAGTGGGGGGTGAACACTGAAGCTTTCTTT
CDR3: CASSLLMEWGVNTEAFF

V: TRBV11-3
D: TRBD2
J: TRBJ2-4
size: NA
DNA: TGTGCCAGCAGCTTCGGCGGGAGTGGTGGGGCCAAAAACATTCAGTACTTC
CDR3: CASSFGGSGGAKNIQYF

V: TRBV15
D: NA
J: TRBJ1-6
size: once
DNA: TGTGCCACCAGCAGAACTCGGCAGGGAAATTCACCCCTCCACTTT
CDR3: CATSRTRQGNSPLHF

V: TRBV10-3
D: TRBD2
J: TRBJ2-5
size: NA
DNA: TGTGCCATCAGTGAAGGAGCGGGAGGGGGAGAGACCCAGTACTTC
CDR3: CAISEGAGGGETQYF

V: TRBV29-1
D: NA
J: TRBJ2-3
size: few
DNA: TGCAGCGCTGGGGGGGCCCAGATCACAGATACGCAGTATTTT
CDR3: CSAGGAQITDTQYF

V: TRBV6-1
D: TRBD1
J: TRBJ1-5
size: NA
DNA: TGTGCCAGCAGTGAAAGGACAGGGGATCGCCAGCCCCAGCATTTT
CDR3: CASSERTGDRQPQHF

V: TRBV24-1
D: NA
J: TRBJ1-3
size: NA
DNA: TGTGCCACCAGTGATCCGGACAGCCTGGCCATATATTTT
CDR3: CATSDPDSLAIYF

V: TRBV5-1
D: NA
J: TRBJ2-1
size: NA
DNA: TGCGCCTCCCGGCCGGCGGCGGGCGATGAGCAGTTCTTC
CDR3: CASRPAAGDEQFF

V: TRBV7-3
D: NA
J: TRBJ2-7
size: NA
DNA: TGTGCCAGCAGCATTAATCCGGGATACGAGCAGTACTTC
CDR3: CASSINPGYEQYF

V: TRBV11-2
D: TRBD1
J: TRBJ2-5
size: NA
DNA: TGTGCCAGCAGGACAGGGTCGATGGAGACCCAGTACTTC
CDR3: CASRTGSMETQYF

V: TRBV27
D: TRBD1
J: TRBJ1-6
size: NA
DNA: TGTGCCAGCAGTTGGGGACAGGGGCGTACTAATTCACCCCTCCACTTT
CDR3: CASSWGQGRTNSPLHF

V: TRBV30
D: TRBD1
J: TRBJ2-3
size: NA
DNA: TGTGCCTGGAGTACTCAGCAGGGGGCGAGGACAGATACGCAGTATTTT
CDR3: CAWSTQQGARTDTQYF

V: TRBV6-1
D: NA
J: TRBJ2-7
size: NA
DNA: TGTGCCAGCAGTGAACTCTACGAGCAGTACTTC
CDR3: CASSELYEQYF

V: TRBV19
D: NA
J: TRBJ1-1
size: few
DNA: TGTGCCAGTAGTACTGGAGTCGGTGGTGAAGCTTTCTTT
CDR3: CASSTGVGGEAFF

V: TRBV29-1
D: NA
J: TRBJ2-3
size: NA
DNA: TGCAGCGTTGCCAGGGATGGAACAGATACGCAGTATTTT
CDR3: CSVARDGTDTQYF

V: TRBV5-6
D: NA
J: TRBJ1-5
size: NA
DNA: TGTGCCAGCAGCGCGGGGTCTCAGCCCCAGCATTTT
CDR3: CASSAGSQPQHF

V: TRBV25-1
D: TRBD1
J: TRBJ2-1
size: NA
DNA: TGTGCCAGCACCCAGGGGGCGCGGGGCTACAATGAGCAGTTCTTC
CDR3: CASTQGARGYNEQFF

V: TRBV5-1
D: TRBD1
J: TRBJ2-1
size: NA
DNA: TGCGCCAGCAGCTCAGGGGGCAGGGGGAGCGGAGAGCAGTTCTTC
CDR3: CASSSGGRGSGEQFF

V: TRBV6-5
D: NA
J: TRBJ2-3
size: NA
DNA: TGTGCCAGCAAGGGTGAAGGGGCAGATACGCAGTATTTT
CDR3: CASKGEGADTQYF

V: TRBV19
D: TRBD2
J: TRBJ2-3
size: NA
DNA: TGTGCCAGTAGTATTCCGGGAGGGCCCACAGATACGCAGTATTTT
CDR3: CASSIPGGPTDTQYF

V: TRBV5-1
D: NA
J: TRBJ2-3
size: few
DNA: TGCGCCAGCAGCTTGGACTCTACTTCCACAGATACGCAGTATTTT
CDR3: CASSLDSTSTDTQYF

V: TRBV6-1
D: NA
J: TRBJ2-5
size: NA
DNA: TGTGCCAGCAGTGAATCCTCAGGGGCAGGCGGGACCCAGTACTTC
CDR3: CASSESSGAGGTQYF

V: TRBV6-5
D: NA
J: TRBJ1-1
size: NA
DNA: TGTGCCAGCAGTCTCGGGTTACACACTGAAGCTTTCTTT
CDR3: CASSLGLHTEAFF

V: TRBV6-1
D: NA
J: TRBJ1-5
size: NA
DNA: TGTGCCAGCAGTGAATTTGTGCGGGGAATTGGGCAGCCCCAGCATTTT
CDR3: CASSEFVRGIGQPQHF

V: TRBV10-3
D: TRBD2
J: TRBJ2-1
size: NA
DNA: TGTGCCATCAACCCTTCTAGCGGGGGTTACAATGAGCAGTTCTTC
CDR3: CAINPSSGGYNEQFF

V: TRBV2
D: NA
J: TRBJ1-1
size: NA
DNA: TGTGCCAGCAGCGGGGAACGGGGGGCCGTAGCTTTCTTT
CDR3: CASSGERGAVAFF

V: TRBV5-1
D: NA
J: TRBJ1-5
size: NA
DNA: TGCGCCAGCAGAAGGGACTTAGGGCAGCCCCAGCATTTT
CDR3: CASRRDLGQPQHF

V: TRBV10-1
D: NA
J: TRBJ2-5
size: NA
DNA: TGCGCCAGCAGTGAGGGCAGACTCCAAGAGACCCAGTACTTC
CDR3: CASSEGRLQETQYF

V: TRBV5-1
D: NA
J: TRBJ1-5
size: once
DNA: TGCGCCAGCAGAGCGGAGACAAATCAGCCCCAGCATTTT
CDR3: CASRAETNQPQHF

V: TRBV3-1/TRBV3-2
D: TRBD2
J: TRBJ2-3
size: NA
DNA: TGTGCCAGCAGCCAACTAGCGGGAGGGGATACGCAGTATTTT
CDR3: CASSQLAGGDTQYF

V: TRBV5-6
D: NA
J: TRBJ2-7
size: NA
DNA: TGTGCCAGCAGCTCAAGACAGGCCGTTTCCGAGCAGTACTTC
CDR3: CASSSRQAVSEQYF

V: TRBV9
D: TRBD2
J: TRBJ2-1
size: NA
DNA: TGTGCCAGCAGCCCGACGACTAGCGGGGGCTACAATGAGCAGTTCTTC
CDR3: CASSPTTSGGYNEQFF

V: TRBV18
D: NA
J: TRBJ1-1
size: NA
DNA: TGTGCCAGCTCACCTTCAGTGAACACTGAAGCTTTCTTT
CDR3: CASSPSVNTEAFF

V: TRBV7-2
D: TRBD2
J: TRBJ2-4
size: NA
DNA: TGTGCCAGCAGCCGCATAGCGGGGGGGCAGTACTTC
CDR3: CASSRIAGGQYF

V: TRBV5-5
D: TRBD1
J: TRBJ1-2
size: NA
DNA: TGTGCCAGCAGCTTACAGGGGAACTATGGCTACACCTTC
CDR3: CASSLQGNYGYTF